These T cell receptor beta chains were read from a single sample in a study of monozygotic twins with inflammatory bowel disease. Reprocessing the 5' RACE reads, TCRdb reports a single entry for every CDR3 protein and omits DNA. In all, the sample yields 300,000 to 400,000 distinct CDR3 sequences. The sample comprised blood. The receptors were gathered from a human donor with ulcerative colitis or Crohn's disease, or a healthy co-twin of an affected twin (not recorded which). CDR3s include the opening cysteine and the closing phenylalanine or tryptophan. Each record gives: J gene, V gene, CDR3 protein.

j_gene: TRBJ2-7
v_gene: TRBV12-3/TRBV12-4
CDR3aa: CTSSVSYEQYF

j_gene: TRBJ2-5
v_gene: TRBV20-1
CDR3aa: CSASAGAEETQYF

j_gene: TRBJ1-5
v_gene: TRBV15
CDR3aa: CATSQTPGQGPYSNQPQHF

j_gene: TRBJ2-2
v_gene: TRBV20-1
CDR3aa: CSARAHPGASVPGELFF

j_gene: TRBJ2-3
v_gene: TRBV5-1
CDR3aa: CASSLRPGQGTTDGGTDTQYF

j_gene: TRBJ1-1
v_gene: TRBV20-1
CDR3aa: CSARPGGWSTEAFF

j_gene: TRBJ2-5
v_gene: TRBV12-3/TRBV12-4
CDR3aa: CASSGGSQGFETQYF

j_gene: TRBJ2-4
v_gene: TRBV7-9
CDR3aa: CASSQQGAKNIQYF

j_gene: TRBJ1-2
v_gene: TRBV19
CDR3aa: CASSTGRYSGYGYTF

j_gene: TRBJ2-7
v_gene: TRBV4-3
CDR3aa: CASSQDRGARGYEQYF

j_gene: TRBJ2-3
v_gene: TRBV5-1
CDR3aa: CASSLADPSDTQYF

j_gene: TRBJ1-5
v_gene: TRBV25-1
CDR3aa: CASSECESDNQPQHF

j_gene: TRBJ2-3
v_gene: TRBV20-1
CDR3aa: CSARRGQGLADTQYF

j_gene: TRBJ2-7
v_gene: TRBV11-2
CDR3aa: CASSLGASQESYEQYF

j_gene: TRBJ1-4
v_gene: TRBV5-6
CDR3aa: CASSLEWEDEKLFF

j_gene: TRBJ2-3
v_gene: TRBV15
CDR3aa: CATSRVGFQNTDTQYF

j_gene: TRBJ2-1
v_gene: TRBV6-5
CDR3aa: CASSSQTGSYNEQFF

j_gene: TRBJ2-2
v_gene: TRBV11-3
CDR3aa: CASSVRLTGELFF

j_gene: TRBJ2-7
v_gene: TRBV15
CDR3aa: CATSSLGQVNRYEQYF

j_gene: TRBJ2-4
v_gene: TRBV19
CDR3aa: CASLGGGNIQYF

j_gene: TRBJ1-5
v_gene: TRBV6-2/TRBV6-3
CDR3aa: CASSYQGRTGQPQHF

j_gene: TRBJ1-2
v_gene: TRBV7-3
CDR3aa: CASSSDSRYGYTF

j_gene: TRBJ2-1
v_gene: TRBV5-1
CDR3aa: CASSFFGVSLNEQFF

j_gene: TRBJ2-5
v_gene: TRBV19
CDR3aa: CASSIDGEETQYF

j_gene: TRBJ1-2
v_gene: TRBV20-1
CDR3aa: CSARDLLGGVNYGYTF

j_gene: TRBJ2-7
v_gene: TRBV5-1
CDR3aa: CASSLLVRQTSYEQYF

j_gene: TRBJ1-1
v_gene: TRBV7-3
CDR3aa: CASSRMIRGGRAEAFF

j_gene: TRBJ2-1
v_gene: TRBV5-1
CDR3aa: CASWPSGGAGYNEQFF

j_gene: TRBJ1-4
v_gene: TRBV2
CDR3aa: CASSVSGGEDEKLFF

j_gene: TRBJ2-2
v_gene: TRBV4-1
CDR3aa: CASRVHSGPMNTGELFF

j_gene: TRBJ2-5
v_gene: TRBV28
CDR3aa: CASQSEETQYF

j_gene: TRBJ1-4
v_gene: TRBV29-1
CDR3aa: CSVARGRDEKLFF

j_gene: TRBJ2-2
v_gene: TRBV5-1
CDR3aa: CASSGGTRNTGELFF

j_gene: TRBJ1-4
v_gene: TRBV6-4
CDR3aa: CASSRQSGPTNEKLFF